This T cell receptor (beta chain) is drawn from a study of radiotherapy plus CTLA-4 blockade in lung cancer. Using immunoSEQ multiplex PCR, the repertoire was profiled, and TCRdb retains in-frame clones only, with some absent. This table holds 75,000 to 100,000 clones, 65% to 85% found once. The ends were cut back, 4 bases at V and 0 bases at J, with 10 bases in the middle. The CDR3 has 14 amino acids. Looked up from germline, CDR1 is LNHDA and CDR2 is SQIVND (reference sequence). Material: peripheral blood, obtained from a patient treated with radiotherapy plus ipilimumab. This TCR came from a human donor with non-small cell lung cancer who had a partial response to radiotherapy plus ipilimumab. Some clones in this sample may be carry-over from other donors' samples. This chain links TRBV19 with TRBJ2-7, with D possibly matching TRBD2 (5 bases). The CDR3 reads CASSTMAGSYEQYF. DNA of the CDR3: TGTGCCAGTAGTACAATGGCGGGCTCCTACGAGCAGTACTTC.